These 32 T cell receptor beta chains were sequenced from one sample in a study of T cells expressing NK-cell markers (dated by TCRdb to the early 2020s). The receptor library was made with 5' RACE. Sequencing took place on an Illumina HiSeq 2000. Reprocessed by TCRdb, the reads give a single entry per CDR3 protein sequence, without DNA. The data table for this sample lists about 390,000 distinct CDR3 sequences. Clones ranked in the top ten supply roughly 10% of the sample. The sample taken for sequencing was blood T cells: a sorted CD56 or NKG2C T cell subset, CD4+ or CD8+ T cells, or bulk PBMC T cells (not recorded which). Every receptor here comes from a woman aged 50 to 65 in good health. Donor details come from another sample of the same person, matched by shared clones.

CDR3 loop: CASSPTTESAYEQYF. The gene calls are TRBV7-2 and TRBJ2-7. CDR1 is SGHTA, CDR2 FQGNSA, per germline. The CDR3 loop spans 15 amino acids.

The V call is TRBV7-3, the J call TRBJ2-7; absent DNA, TCRdb's TRBD1 call cannot be checked. The CDR3 has 15 residues. In germline, CDR1 is SGHTA, CDR2 FQGTGA. Here the CDR3 reads CASSPSGQGRYEQYF.

The chain carries TRBV7-2 and TRBJ2-1; TCRdb's D gene call, TRBD2, goes unchecked for lack of DNA. The CDR3 extends over 15 amino acids. Germline V gene sequence: CDR1 SGHTA, CDR2 FQGNSA. The CDR3 loop reads CASSLEGTRTNEQFF.

The chain links TRBV10-2 to TRBJ2-3; absent DNA, TCRdb's TRBD1 call cannot be checked. CDR3 size: 17 residues. Germline V CDR1 and CDR2: WSHSY, SAAADI. The chain's CDR3 is CASSGPGVRRKTDTQYF.

The chain uses TRBV29-1 and TRBJ2-2; as DNA is missing, the TRBD2 call by TCRdb cannot be tested. This CDR3 contains 14 residues. The germline V gene encodes CDR1 SQVTM and CDR2 ANQGSEA. CDR3 residues: CSVASTSGRVIVFF.

This chain links TRBV3-1 with TRBJ2-5; as DNA is missing, the TRBD2 call by TCRdb cannot be tested. Germline CDR1 and CDR2: LGHDT and YNNKEL (reference sequence). The CDR3 runs to 11 residues. The CDR3 protein is CASSTSGPPNF.

The rearrangement links TRBV7-2 to TRBJ2-2. The germline V gene has CDR1 SGHTA and CDR2 FQGNSA. The CDR3 is 15 amino acids. This CDR3 reads CASSLATLNTGELFF.

The gene calls are TRBV6-1 and TRBJ2-3; TCRdb's assignment of TRBD2 cannot be checked, as there is no DNA. There are 16 residues in the CDR3. CDR1 and CDR2 from the germline V gene are MNHNS and SASEGT. CDR3 region: CASWGLAGGGTDTQYF.

CDR3 region: CASSWGTGWYEQYF. The gene calls are TRBV12-3 or TRBV12-4 and TRBJ2-7; lacking DNA, the TRBD1 call made by TCRdb goes unchecked. This CDR3 region has 14 residues.

CDR3 sequence reads: CASSPAPGLGVNEQYF. The V call is TRBV7-2, the J call TRBJ2-7; TCRdb reports TRBD2, a call that lacks DNA to check it against. Germline CDR1 reads SGHTA; CDR2 reads FQGNSA. The CDR3 has 16 residues.

V and J are TRBV20-1 and TRBJ2-4; as DNA is missing, the TRBD1 call by TCRdb cannot be tested. CDR1 is DFQATT, CDR2 SNEGSKA, per germline (reference sequence). This CDR3 contains 14 residues. The CDR3 reads CSARDRPGKNIQYF.

This chain joins TRBV12-3 or TRBV12-4 and TRBJ2-1. There are 14 residues in the CDR3. The CDR3 sequence: CASSSGLSYNEQFF.

The chain is built from TRBV5-1 and TRBJ2-3; the D call from TCRdb, TRBD1, cannot be confirmed without DNA. Germline V CDR1 and CDR2: SGHRS, YFSETQ. CDR3 length equals 15 residues. CDR3: CASGHFAGGTDTQYF.

The chain employs TRBV10-3 and TRBJ2-3; with no DNA, the TCRdb D assignment of TRBD1 cannot be verified. The CDR3 totals 14 residues. Per germline, CDR1 ENHRY and CDR2 SYGVKD. The CDR3 reads CAISENRVGDTQYF.

The rearrangement uses TRBV3-1 and TRBJ2-7. Germline CDR1 reads LGHDT; CDR2 reads YNNKEL (reference sequence). CDR3 length: 14 residues. CDR3 sequence reads: CASSQESGLYEQYF.

The chain couples TRBV27 to TRBJ1-2. This CDR3 is built from 13 residues. Germline V gene sequence: CDR1 MNHEY, CDR2 SMNVEV (reference sequence). The CDR3 spells CASSLLPSYGYTF.

V usage is TRBV4-1 and J usage is TRBJ2-1; TCRdb proposes TRBD1, but this gene call is untestable without DNA. Germline CDR1 and CDR2: MGHRA and YSYEKL. The CDR3 spans 15 residues. Here the CDR3 reads CASSQEGTAYNEQFF.

The chain couples TRBV5-1 to TRBJ2-1; TCRdb lists TRBD2, though no DNA is available to test this call. Per the germline V gene, CDR1 is SGHRS and CDR2 is YFSETQ. This CDR3 has 15 amino acids. CDR3 sequence reads: CASSSRLAATNEQFF.

The rearrangement uses TRBV20-1 and TRBJ2-5; TCRdb calls TRBD2, which cannot be checked without DNA. The CDR3 is made up of 15 amino acids. Germline lookup yields CDR1 DFQATT and CDR2 SNEGSKA (reference sequence). CDR3 region: CSALDWTGSSQTQYF.

This chain joins TRBV11-3 and TRBJ1-2; the TCRdb call, TRBD1, lacks DNA for checking. The germline CDR1 and CDR2 sequences are SGHNT and YENEEA. The CDR3 spans 16 residues. The chain's CDR3 is CASSFTLWGQWNGYTF.

The chain carries TRBV24-1 and TRBJ2-7; without DNA, the TCRdb call of TRBD2 cannot be checked. Looked up from germline, CDR1 is KGHDR and CDR2 is SFDVKD. The CDR3 length is 13 residues. CDR3 protein: CATFTSGYYEQYF.

V and J are TRBV7-2 and TRBJ1-1; TCRdb returns TRBD1, unconfirmable since there is no DNA. Germline values: CDR1 SGHTA, CDR2 FQGNSA. This CDR3 spans 14 amino acids. The CDR3 reads CASSSQTGYTEAFF.

The chain couples TRBV5-1 to TRBJ2-1; TCRdb reports TRBD2, a call that lacks DNA to check it against. In germline, CDR1 is SGHRS, CDR2 YFSETQ. The CDR3 totals 16 residues. CDR3 sequence: CASSPLTSGSVNEQFF.

The chain combines TRBV9 with TRBJ1-2; the TCRdb call, TRBD1, lacks DNA for checking. Germline loops: CDR1 SGDLS, CDR2 YYNGEE. This CDR3 is 14 amino acids long. CDR3 sequence: CASSPTGTTYGYTF.

The genes are TRBV15 and TRBJ2-3; TCRdb's assignment of TRBD1 cannot be checked, as there is no DNA. Germline CDR1 reads LNHNV; CDR2 reads YYDKDF (reference sequence). The CDR3 covers 16 residues. The CDR3 here is CATSRNTGRGTDTQYF.

This sequence joins TRBV5-1 and TRBJ2-1; TCRdb proposes TRBD1, but this gene call is untestable without DNA. Germline CDR1 SGHRS, CDR2 YFSETQ. This CDR3 comprises 15 residues. CDR3: CASSVQDRYYNEQFF.

CDR3 protein: CASSAVAGSSRTDTQYF. This sequence joins TRBV6-4 and TRBJ2-3; absent DNA, TCRdb's TRBD2 call cannot be checked. CDR1 and CDR2 from the germline V gene are MRHNA and SNTAGT. The CDR3 contains 17 residues.

This rearrangement joins TRBV10-3 to TRBJ2-2; checking the TCRdb D call of TRBD2 is not possible without DNA. The CDR3 totals 14 residues. The germline gives CDR1 ENHRY, CDR2 SYGVKD. CDR3 in amino acids: CAISERLDTGELFF.

The V call is TRBV7-9, the J call TRBJ2-5. This CDR3 region has 16 residues. Germline V gene data show CDR1 as SEHNR and CDR2 as FQNEAQ (reference sequence). This CDR3 is CASSEETLWYQETQYF.

This sequence joins TRBV25-1 and TRBJ2-7; the TRBD1 assignment by TCRdb is unverifiable without DNA. The CDR3 extends over 13 amino acids. The germline V gene has CDR1 MGHDK and CDR2 SYGVNS. CDR3 amino acids: CASSDDGKYEQYF.

This chain joins TRBV6-6 and TRBJ2-3. CDR1 and CDR2 from the germline V gene are MNHNY and SVGAGI (reference sequence). The CDR3 contains 13 residues. CDR3 sequence reads: CASRARFTDTQYF.

J is TRBJ2-1 and V is TRBV6-5; TCRdb indicates TRBD2, and absent DNA this call remains unverified. Germline CDR1 reads MNHEY; CDR2 reads SVGAGI. This CDR3 contains 13 residues. CDR3 loop: CASSRLAENEQFF.